This T cell receptor (beta chain) stems from a study of blood T cell repertoires in COVID-19. Clones were read by immunoSEQ multiplex PCR, and TCRdb kept only the in-frame ones, dropping some. This repertoire shows 180,000 or so clones, 75% to 90% found once; its top ten account for 6.7%. This clone was picked up one time. The V gene's germline CDR1 is KGHSH and CDR2 LQKENI. The ends lost 2 bases at V and 8 bases at J; junction bases unmatched: 1. CDR3 length equals 12 residues. The chain joins TRBV18 to TRBJ1-1; 8 positions agree with TRBD1. Sequenced sample: peripheral blood. This TCR came from a man aged 40-55 years with acute or convalescent COVID-19. The CDR3 DNA sequence: TGTGCCAGCTCACCAGACAGGGGAGAAGCTTTCTTT. Translating it yields CASSPDRGEAFF.